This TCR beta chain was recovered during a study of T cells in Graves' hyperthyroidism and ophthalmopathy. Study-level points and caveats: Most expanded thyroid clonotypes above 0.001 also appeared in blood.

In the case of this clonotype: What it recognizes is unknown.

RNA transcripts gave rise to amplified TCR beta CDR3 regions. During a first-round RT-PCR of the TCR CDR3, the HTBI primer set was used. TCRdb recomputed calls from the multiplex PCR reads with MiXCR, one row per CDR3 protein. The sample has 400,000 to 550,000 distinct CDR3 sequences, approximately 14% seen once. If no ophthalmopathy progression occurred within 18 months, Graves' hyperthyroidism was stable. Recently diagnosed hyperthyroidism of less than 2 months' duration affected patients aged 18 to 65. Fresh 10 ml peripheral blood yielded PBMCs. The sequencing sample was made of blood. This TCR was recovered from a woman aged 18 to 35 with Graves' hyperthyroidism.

Here the CDR3 DNA reads TGTGCCAGCAGTGATGAGCAGCCCCAGCATTTT. The encoded protein is CASSDEQPQHF. The chain couples TRBV6-1 to TRBJ1-5; D gene uncertain. V lost 3 bases to trimming and J lost 7 bases, with 4 bases between them. Germline-derived CDR1 and CDR2 are MNHNS and SASEGT. The CDR3 consists of 11 residues.